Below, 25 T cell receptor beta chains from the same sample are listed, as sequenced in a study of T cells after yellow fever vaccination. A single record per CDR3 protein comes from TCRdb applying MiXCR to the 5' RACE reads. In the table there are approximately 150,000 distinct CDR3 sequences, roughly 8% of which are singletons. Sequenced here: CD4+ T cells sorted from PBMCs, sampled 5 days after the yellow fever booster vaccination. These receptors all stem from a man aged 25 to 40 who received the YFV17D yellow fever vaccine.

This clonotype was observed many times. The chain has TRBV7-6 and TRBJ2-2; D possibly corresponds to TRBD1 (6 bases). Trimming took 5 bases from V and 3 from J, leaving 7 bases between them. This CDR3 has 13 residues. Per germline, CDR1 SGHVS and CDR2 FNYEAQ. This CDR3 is CASSNRDTGELFF. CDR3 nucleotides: TGTGCCAGCAGCAACAGGGACACCGGGGAGCTGTTTTTT.

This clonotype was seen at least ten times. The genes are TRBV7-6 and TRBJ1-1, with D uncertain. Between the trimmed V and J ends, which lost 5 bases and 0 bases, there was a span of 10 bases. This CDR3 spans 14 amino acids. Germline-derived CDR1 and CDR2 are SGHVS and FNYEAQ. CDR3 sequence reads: CASSPGRMNTEAFF. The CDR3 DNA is TGTGCCAGCAGCCCCGGACGAATGAACACTGAAGCTTTCTTT.

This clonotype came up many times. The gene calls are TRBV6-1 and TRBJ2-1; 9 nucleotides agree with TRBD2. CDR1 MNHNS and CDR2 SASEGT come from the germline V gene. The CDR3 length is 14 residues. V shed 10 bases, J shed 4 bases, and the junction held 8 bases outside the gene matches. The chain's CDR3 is CATREREDYNEQFF. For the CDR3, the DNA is TGTGCCACCCGTGAGCGGGAGGATTACAATGAGCAGTTCTTC.

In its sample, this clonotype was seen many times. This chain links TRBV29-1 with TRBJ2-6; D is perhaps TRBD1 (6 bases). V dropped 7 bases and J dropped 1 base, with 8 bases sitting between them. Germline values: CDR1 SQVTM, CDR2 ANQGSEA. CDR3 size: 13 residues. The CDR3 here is CSAGQSGANVLTF. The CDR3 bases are TGCAGCGCTGGACAGTCTGGGGCCAACGTCCTGACTTTC. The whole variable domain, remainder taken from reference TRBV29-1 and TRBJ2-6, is SAVISQKPSRDICQRGTSLTIQCQVDSQVTMMFWYRQQPGQSLTLIATANQGSEATYESGFVIDKFPISRPNLTFSTLTVSNMSPEDSSIYLCSAGQSGANVLTFGAGSRLTVL.

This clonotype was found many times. The CDR3 nucleotides read TGCATTTCAGGTCCCGAGGGGAGTACGCAGTATTTT. Its translation is CISGPEGSTQYF. This chain joins TRBV20-1 and TRBJ2-3; the D gene could be TRBD1 or TRBD2 (5 bases each). Germline values: CDR1 DFQATT, CDR2 SNEGSKA (reference sequence). The CDR3 length is 12 residues.

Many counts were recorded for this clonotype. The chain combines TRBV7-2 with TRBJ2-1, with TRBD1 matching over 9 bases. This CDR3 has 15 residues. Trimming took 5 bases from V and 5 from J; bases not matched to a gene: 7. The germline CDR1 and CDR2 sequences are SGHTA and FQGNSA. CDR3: CASSPDRGYHNEQFF. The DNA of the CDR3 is TGTGCCAGCAGCCCGGACAGGGGATACCACAATGAGCAGTTCTTC.

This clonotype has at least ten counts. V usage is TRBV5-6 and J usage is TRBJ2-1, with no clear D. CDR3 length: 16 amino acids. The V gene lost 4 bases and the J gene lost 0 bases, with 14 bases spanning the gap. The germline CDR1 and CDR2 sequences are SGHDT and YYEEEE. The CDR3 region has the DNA TGTGCCAGCAGCCCCGAACGACTTCGCTCCTACAATGAGCAGTTCTTC. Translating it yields CASSPERLRSYNEQFF.

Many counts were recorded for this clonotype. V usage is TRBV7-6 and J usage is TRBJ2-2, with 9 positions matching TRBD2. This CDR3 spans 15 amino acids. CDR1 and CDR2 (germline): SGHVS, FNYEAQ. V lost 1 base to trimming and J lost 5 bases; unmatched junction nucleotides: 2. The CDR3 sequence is CASSLDLAGTGELFF. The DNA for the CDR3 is TGTGCCAGCAGCTTAGACCTAGCGGGAACCGGGGAGCTGTTTTTT.

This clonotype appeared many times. Here the CDR3 reads CSVESGTDTQYF. The CDR3 coding sequence is TGCAGCGTTGAATCTGGCACAGATACGCAGTATTTT. This rearrangement joins TRBV29-1 to TRBJ2-3; D not certain. V was clipped by 2 bases and J by 1 base, with 4 bases between them. CDR1 SQVTM and CDR2 ANQGSEA come from the germline V gene. The CDR3 has 12 residues.

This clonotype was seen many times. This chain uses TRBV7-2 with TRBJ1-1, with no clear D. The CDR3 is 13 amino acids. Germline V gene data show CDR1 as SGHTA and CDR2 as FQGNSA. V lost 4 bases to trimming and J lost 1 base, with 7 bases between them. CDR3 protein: CASSSYTNTEAFF. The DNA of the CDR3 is TGTGCCAGCAGCTCCTACACGAACACTGAAGCTTTCTTT.

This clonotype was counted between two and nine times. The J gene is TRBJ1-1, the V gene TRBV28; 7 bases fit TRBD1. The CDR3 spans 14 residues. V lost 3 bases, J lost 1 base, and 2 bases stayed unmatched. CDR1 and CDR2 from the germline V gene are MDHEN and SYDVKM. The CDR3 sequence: CASSLPGGNTEAFF. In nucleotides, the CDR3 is TGTGCCAGCAGTTTGCCAGGGGGGAACACTGAAGCTTTCTTT.

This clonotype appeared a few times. In DNA, the CDR3 is TGTGCCAGCAGTGAGGACAGGGGTTCCCAAGAGACCCAGTACTTC. This translates into CASSEDRGSQETQYF. The chain is built from TRBV6-1 and TRBJ2-5, with 9 bases lining up with TRBD1. V shed 3 bases and J 1 base; nucleotides not matched to a gene: 3. This CDR3 has 15 residues. CDR1 and CDR2 from the germline V gene are MNHNS and SASEGT.

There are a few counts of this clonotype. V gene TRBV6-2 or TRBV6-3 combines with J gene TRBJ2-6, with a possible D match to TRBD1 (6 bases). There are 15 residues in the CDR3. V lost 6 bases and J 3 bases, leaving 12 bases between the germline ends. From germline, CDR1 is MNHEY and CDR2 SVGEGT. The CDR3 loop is CASSEQGGGANVLTF. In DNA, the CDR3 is TGTGCCAGCAGCGAACAGGGTGGTGGGGCCAACGTCCTGACTTTC.

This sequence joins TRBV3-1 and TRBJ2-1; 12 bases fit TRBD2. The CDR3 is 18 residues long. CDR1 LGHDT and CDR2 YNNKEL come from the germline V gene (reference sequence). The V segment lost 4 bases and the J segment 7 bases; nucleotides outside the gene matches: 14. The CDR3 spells CASSPRTSGNRYLNEQFF. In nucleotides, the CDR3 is TGTGCCAGCAGCCCCCGGACTAGCGGGAATAGGTATCTGAATGAGCAGTTCTTC.

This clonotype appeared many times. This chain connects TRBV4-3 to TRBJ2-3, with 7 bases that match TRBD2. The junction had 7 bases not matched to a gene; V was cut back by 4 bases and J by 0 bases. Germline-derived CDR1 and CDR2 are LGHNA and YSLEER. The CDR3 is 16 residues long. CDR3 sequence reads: CASSRRGDGSTDTQYF. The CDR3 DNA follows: TGCGCCAGCAGCCGCCGGGGGGACGGGAGCACAGATACGCAGTATTTT.

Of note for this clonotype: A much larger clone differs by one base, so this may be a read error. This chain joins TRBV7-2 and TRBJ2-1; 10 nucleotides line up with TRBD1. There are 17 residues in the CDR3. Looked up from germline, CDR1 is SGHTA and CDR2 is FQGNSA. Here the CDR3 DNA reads TGTGCCAACAGCCCCACCCCCGGGACAGGGGCTTACAATGAGCAGTTCTTC. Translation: CANSPTPGTGAYNEQFF.

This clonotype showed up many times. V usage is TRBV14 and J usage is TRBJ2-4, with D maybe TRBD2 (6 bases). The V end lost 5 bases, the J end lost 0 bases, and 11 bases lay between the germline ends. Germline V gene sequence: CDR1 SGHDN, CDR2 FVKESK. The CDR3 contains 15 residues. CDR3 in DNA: TGTGCCAGCAGCAGGACTACCCTAGCCAAAAACATTCAGTACTTC. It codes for CASSRTTLAKNIQYF.

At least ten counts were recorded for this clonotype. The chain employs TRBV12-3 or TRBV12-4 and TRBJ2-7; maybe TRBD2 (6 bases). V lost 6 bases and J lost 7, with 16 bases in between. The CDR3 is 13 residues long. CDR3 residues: CASRKDYLGEQYF. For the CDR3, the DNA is TGTGCCAGCAGGAAGGACTACCTGGGTGAGCAGTACTTC.

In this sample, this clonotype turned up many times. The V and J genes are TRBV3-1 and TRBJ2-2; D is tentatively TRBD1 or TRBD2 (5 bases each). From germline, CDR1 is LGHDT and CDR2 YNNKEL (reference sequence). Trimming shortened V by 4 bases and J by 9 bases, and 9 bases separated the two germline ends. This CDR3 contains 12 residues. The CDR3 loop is CASSPGDRELFF. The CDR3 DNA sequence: TGTGCCAGCAGCCCCGGGGACCGGGAGCTGTTTTTT.

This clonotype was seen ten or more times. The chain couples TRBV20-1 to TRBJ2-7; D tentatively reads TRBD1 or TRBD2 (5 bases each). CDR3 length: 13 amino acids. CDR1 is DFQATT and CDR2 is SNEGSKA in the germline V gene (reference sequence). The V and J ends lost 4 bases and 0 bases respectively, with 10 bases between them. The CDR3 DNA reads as TGCAGTGCTAATTCTGGGGGCTCCTACGAGCAGTACTTC. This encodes CSANSGGSYEQYF.

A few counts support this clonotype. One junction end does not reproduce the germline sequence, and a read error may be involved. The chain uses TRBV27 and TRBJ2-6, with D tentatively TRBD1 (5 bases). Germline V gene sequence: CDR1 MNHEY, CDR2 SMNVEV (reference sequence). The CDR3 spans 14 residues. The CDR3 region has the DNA TGCACCAGCAGCACAAAGGGGGGGGCCAACGTCCTGACTTTC. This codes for CTSSTKGGANVLTF.

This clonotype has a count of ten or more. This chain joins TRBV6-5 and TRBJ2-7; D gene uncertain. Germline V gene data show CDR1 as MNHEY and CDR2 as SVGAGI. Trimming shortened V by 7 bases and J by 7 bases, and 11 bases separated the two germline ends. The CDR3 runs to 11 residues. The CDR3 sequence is CASTDNREQYF. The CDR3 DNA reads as TGTGCCAGCACCGACAACCGGGAGCAGTACTTC.

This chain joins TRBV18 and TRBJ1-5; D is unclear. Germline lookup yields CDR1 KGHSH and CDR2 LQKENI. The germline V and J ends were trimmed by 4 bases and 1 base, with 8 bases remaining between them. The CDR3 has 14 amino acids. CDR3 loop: CASSLGRSNQPQHF. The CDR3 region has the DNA TGTGCCAGCTCACTCGGACGGAGCAATCAGCCCCAGCATTTT.

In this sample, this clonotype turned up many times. For the CDR3, the DNA is TGTGCCAGCAGCCTTCAGTCGAGCTCCTACAATGAGCAGTTCTTC. Translated: CASSLQSSSYNEQFF. The chain recombines TRBV14 with TRBJ2-1; D is unclear. CDR1 SGHDN and CDR2 FVKESK come from the germline V gene. Trimming took 4 bases from V and 0 from J, leaving 10 bases between them. This CDR3 region has 15 residues.

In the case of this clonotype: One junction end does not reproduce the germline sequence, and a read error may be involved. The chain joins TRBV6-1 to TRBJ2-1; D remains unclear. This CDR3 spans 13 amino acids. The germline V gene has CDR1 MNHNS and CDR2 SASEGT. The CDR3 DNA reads TGTGCCAGCCGAACGGTATCCTACAATGGGCAGTTCTTC. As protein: CASRTVSYNGQFF.